This T cell receptor beta chain emerged from a study of cytomegalovirus exposure and HLA in healthy donors. As to this clone: Its specificity is unknown.

Vbeta (60) and Jbeta (13) primers were used in the PCR. This table comes from immunoSEQ multiplex PCR, and its TCRdb copy is limited to in-frame clones, with some not included. The sample includes 150,000 to 200,000 clones, about 80% of them seen just once. Notes on the study in general: What TCR beta sequences reportedly achieved was accurate prediction of HLA-A and HLA-B alleles in most subjects.

Germline CDR1 reads SGHTA; CDR2 reads FQGNSA. J was trimmed by 3 bases and V by 5 bases; bases with no gene match: 6. The CDR3 consists of 14 residues. This sequence joins TRBV7-2 and TRBJ2-7, with 8 nucleotides matching TRBD2. The sequenced material came from PBMCs. This TCR was recovered from a man aged 35 to 55 in good health and CMV-seropositive. The chain's CDR3 is CASSPPGTSYEQYF. The CDR3 bases are TGTGCCAGCAGCCCGCCCGGGACTAGCTACGAGCAGTACTTC.